This T cell receptor (beta chain) was sequenced for a study of T cell responses to AZD1222 COVID-19 vaccine. Study-level results: When two AZD1222 doses had been given, Spike-specific TCR breadth and depth rose. Baseline serology detected seropositivity in only a handful of AZD1222 recipients. Distributed over spike, vaccine-associated CD4 TCRs predominated at 160-218 and 743-854. Possibly, clonal diversity was underestimated; donors were largely white British and included more females.

The table came from immunoSEQ multiplex PCR; TCRdb's copy has only in-frame clones and leaves some out. The data contain some 130,000 clones, around 84% of them singletons. To note about this clone: Its antigen is not identified.

V shed 0 bases and J shed 0 bases, with 5 bases lying between them. The CDR3 is made up of 14 amino acids. Germline values: CDR1 ENHRY, CDR2 SYGVKD. The input for sequencing was peripheral blood, taken on day 0 of AZD1222 vaccination. V is TRBV10-3 and J is TRBJ1-2, with D unclear. The TCR originated in an adult in good health. CDR3 amino acids: CAISESSANYGYTF. The CDR3 nucleotides read TGTGCCATCAGTGAGTCGAGTGCTAACTATGGCTACACCTTC.